This TCR beta chain was recovered during a study of regulatory T cells in long-lasting Graves disease (dated by TCRdb to about 2021). With respect to the entire study: To count as having persistent Graves' disease, a patient had to have received antithyroid drug treatment for over 5 years with TSH receptor autoantibodies remaining persistently positive. This study used TCR sequencing and RNA sequencing of peripheral blood to compare persistent Graves' disease patients against newly diagnosed Graves' disease patients. The study was registered as a clinical trial and conducted in China. TCR sequencing covered about 13 persistent and some 20 newly diagnosed Graves' disease patients, around 33 samples in total. Persistent Graves' disease patients in the clinical cohort had taken antithyroid drugs for approximately 10 years on average. Paper-wide results and their limitations: Sequencing and analysis were restricted to the TCR beta chain. As a limitation, the authors acknowledged that the small sample size may reduce accuracy. Because the primary lesion, thyroid tissue, could not be accessed, the study looked at peripheral blood alone. More public clonotypes were shared among persistent patients (under 3,000) than among newly diagnosed patients (over 900). TRBV28, TRBJ1-2 and TRBJ2-5 were preferentially used in persistent disease, while TRBV20-1 and TRBJ2-1 were favored in newly diagnosed disease. Persistent Graves' disease patients showed lower TCR Shannon entropy and fewer highly expanded clones than newly diagnosed patients, suggesting clonal expansion.

Including the terminal cysteine and phenylalanine, the CDR3 comprises 16 residues. The read is trimmed to its CDR3 DNA, 48 bases read in frame from base 1. CDR1 and CDR2 (PRHDT, FYEKMQ) derive from the germline V gene (reference sequence). Cut back by 4 bases and 2 bases, the V and J ends lie 18 bases apart. Libraries were made using multiplex PCR. TCRdb lists the instrument as Illumina HiSeq 4000. iRepertoire HTBI primers and Arm-PCR amplification of CDR3 regions were used to construct TCR beta libraries. Gel purification was performed on PCR products prior to sequencing. The authors' pipeline ran thus. A total of fewer than 70 TRBV and some 13 TRBJ segments were identified across samples and were used for gene usage analysis of CDR3 amino acid clonotypes. Filtered high-quality paired reads were merged into contigs using COPE and FqMerger. Contigs were aligned with BLAST to IMGT TRBV, TRBD and TRBJ reference genes, and CDR3 was defined per IMGT. Any clonotype with a frequency above 0.1% was counted as a highly expanded clone. Repertoire diversity was measured by Shannon entropy, and V-J evenness by the Gini coefficient. Public clonotypes were defined as clonotypes shared by more than one individual. TCRdb passed the public sequencing reads through fastp at Q25 and MiXCR, retaining productive beta sequences. Merged by CDR3 protein, the rows form single entries marked with the most common genes and DNA. The V and J calls, along with clone size, are taken from TCRdb and not from the paper's own processing. The sample profile shows 310,000 or so distinct CDR3 sequences; 20% of them were found once. The top ten hold about 29% of the sample.

This specimen's time point label, interpreted: persistent/refractory GD, antithyroid drugs over 5 years with positive TRAb. For both TCR sequencing and RNA sequencing, RNA was extracted from PBMCs using TRIzol. The diagnosis of Graves' disease followed American Thyroid Association guidelines. Patients for the study were recruited at an endocrinology department in Xi'an, China. Each patient gave roughly 10 milliliters of peripheral blood, collected in an EDTA anticoagulant tube. Ficoll Paque Plus density gradient separation was used to isolate PBMCs, and no further T cell sorting was done. RNA quality was checked with an Agilent 2100 Bioanalyzer and agarose gel, and concentration with a NanoDrop 2000. This clonotype was counted ten times or more. Its antigen is still unknown. Per-base quality was not reported, and no clone a single base away is much larger than it.

The sequence links TRBV13 to TRBJ2-7; the D gene is possibly TRBD1 or TRBD2, each agreeing over 5 bases. The source material was peripheral blood mononuclear cells (PBMCs), sampled when the disease was refractory, from a patient treated with antithyroid drugs. The receptor's source is a female donor with Graves disease. The nucleotide sequence is TGTGCCAGCAGCTCGACCGGGACGCTGAATCCCTACGAGCAGTACTTC. The resulting protein is CASSSTGTLNPYEQYF.